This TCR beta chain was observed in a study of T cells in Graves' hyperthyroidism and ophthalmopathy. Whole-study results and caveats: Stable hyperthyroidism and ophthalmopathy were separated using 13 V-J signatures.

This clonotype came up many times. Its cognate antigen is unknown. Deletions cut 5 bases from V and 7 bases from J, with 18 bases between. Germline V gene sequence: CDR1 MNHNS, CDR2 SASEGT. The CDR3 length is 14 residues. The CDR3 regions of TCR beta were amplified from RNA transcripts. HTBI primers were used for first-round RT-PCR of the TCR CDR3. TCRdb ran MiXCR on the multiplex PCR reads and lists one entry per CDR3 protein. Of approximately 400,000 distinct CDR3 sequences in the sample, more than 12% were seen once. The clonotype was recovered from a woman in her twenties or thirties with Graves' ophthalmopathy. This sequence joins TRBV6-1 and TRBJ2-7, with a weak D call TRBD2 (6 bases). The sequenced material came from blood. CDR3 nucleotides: TGTGCCAGCAGTTATACGCCCCGACTAGTGGAGCAGTACTTC. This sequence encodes CASSYTPRLVEQYF.